One sample yielded the 18 T cell receptor beta chains listed below, sequenced in a study of T-cell memory formation after mild COVID-19. MiXCR, run by TCRdb on the 5' RACE reads, gives a single entry per CDR3 protein. The sample carries hundreds of thousands of distinct CDR3 sequences, about a sixth recorded once. Sequenced input: PBMCs or a T cell subset sorted from them (not recorded which). The receptor set was obtained from a man aged 18 to 29 who had mild COVID-19 (a few samples of this study predate the infection). Cell type and time point are not known.

This clonotype was counted many times. The CDR3: CASSQGGLAGRRETQYF. CDR3 in DNA: TGTGCCAGCAGCCAGGGAGGACTAGCGGGGCGGCGAGAGACCCAGTACTTC. The chain combines TRBV4-2 with TRBJ2-5, with 12 bases matching TRBD2. Germline lookup yields CDR1 LGHNA and CDR2 YNFKEQ. J lost 4 bases, V lost 3 bases, and 9 bases had no gene match. This CDR3 is 17 amino acids long.

In this sample, this clonotype turned up a few times. The V call is TRBV29-1, the J call TRBJ1-2, with D uncertain. Between the trimmed V and J ends, which lost 6 bases and 4 bases, there was a span of 15 bases. The CDR3 spans 13 residues. Germline V gene data show CDR1 as SQVTM and CDR2 as ANQGSEA. The CDR3 spells CSVSPGEVYGYTF. CDR3 DNA sequence: TGCAGCGTGAGCCCTGGGGAGGTCTATGGCTACACCTTC.

In this sample, this clonotype turned up a few times. This chain joins TRBV7-3 and TRBJ2-3; D not certain. The V gene lost 1 base and the J gene lost 5 bases, with 7 bases spanning the gap. CDR3 size: 13 residues. CDR1 and CDR2 from the germline V gene are SGHTA and FQGTGA. The DNA of the CDR3 is TGTGCCAGCAGCTTAAGCTCGATAGATACGCAGTATTTT. Its translation is CASSLSSIDTQYF.

The genes are TRBV20-1 and TRBJ2-7; TRBD1 aligns across 8 bases. CDR1 and CDR2 from the germline V gene are DFQATT and SNEGSKA (reference sequence). V trimming: 1 base; J trimming: 2 bases; junction bases outside the gene matches: 7. CDR3 length: 15 amino acids. The CDR3 DNA reads as TGCAGTGCTAGAGTCCGGGACAGGAGGACCTACGAGCAGTACTTC. Protein sequence: CSARVRDRRTYEQYF.

The rearrangement uses TRBV29-1 and TRBJ2-3, with TRBD2 identical over 9 bases. CDR1 and CDR2 (germline): SQVTM, ANQGSEA. The CDR3 consists of 14 residues. Trimming took 6 bases from V and 3 from J; bases not matched to a gene: 7. CDR3 loop: CSVPRLADTDTQYF. CDR3 nucleotide sequence: TGCAGCGTGCCCCGACTAGCGGATACAGATACGCAGTATTTT.

This clonotype was detected only a few times. The chain is built from TRBV12-3 or TRBV12-4 and TRBJ2-1, with D possibly matching TRBD1 (5 bases). Trimming pared 6 bases from V and 5 bases from J, leaving 14 bases between. The CDR3 has 14 amino acids. The CDR3 coding sequence is TGTGCCAGCAGACCCACCGTACAGGACAATGAGCAGTTCTTC. This codes for CASRPTVQDNEQFF.

V and J are TRBV20-1 and TRBJ1-6, with D perhaps matching TRBD1 (5 bases). The CDR3 is 13 residues long. Germline loops: CDR1 DFQATT, CDR2 SNEGSKA (reference sequence). V lost 5 bases, J lost 8 bases, and 13 bases lay in between. As DNA, the CDR3 is TGCAGTGCTTCAGGGCAGGTGGATTCACCCCTCCACTTT. The encoded protein is CSASGQVDSPLHF.

This clonotype was observed a few times. The rearrangement uses TRBV20-1 and TRBJ2-1; 9 bases align to TRBD2. After removal of 1 base from V and 9 bases from J, the junction contained 10 bases not matched to a gene. The germline V gene has CDR1 DFQATT and CDR2 SNEGSKA (reference sequence). This CDR3 spans 15 amino acids. The CDR3 bases are TGCAGTGCTAGAGCTGGCGGGGGGGCCGTCGGTGAGCAGTTCTTC. It translates to CSARAGGGAVGEQFF.

This chain connects TRBV5-1 to TRBJ2-5; either TRBD1 or TRBD2 may fit D (5 bases each). This CDR3 spans 13 amino acids. The V end was cut by 5 bases, the J end by 5 bases, with 13 bases between. From germline, CDR1 is SGHRS and CDR2 YFSETQ. CDR3: CASRGTWDETQYF. DNA for the CDR3: TGCGCCAGCAGAGGGACCTGGGACGAGACCCAGTACTTC.

The V and J genes are TRBV14 and TRBJ2-7; 8 bases agree with TRBD2. CDR1 is SGHDN, CDR2 FVKESK, per germline. The CDR3 runs 15 residues. V lost 3 bases, J lost 3 bases, and 7 bases stayed unmatched. In DNA form, the CDR3 reads TGTGCCAGCAGCCAGATAGCGGGAACAAGCTACGAGCAGTACTTC. This codes for CASSQIAGTSYEQYF.

This clonotype appeared a few times. The chain is built from TRBV12-3 or TRBV12-4 and TRBJ1-2, with TRBD1 matching over 10 bases. The CDR3 loop spans 14 amino acids. The junction had 2 bases not matched to a gene; V was cut back by 3 bases and J by 4 bases. The CDR3 sequence: CASSFWDRGYGYTF. CDR3 DNA sequence: TGTGCCAGCAGTTTTTGGGACAGGGGCTATGGCTACACCTTC.

This clonotype turned up a few times. The rearrangement joins TRBV5-1 to TRBJ2-5, with D perhaps matching TRBD1 (6 bases). CDR1 is SGHRS and CDR2 is YFSETQ in the germline V gene. The CDR3 runs to 14 residues. V lost 0 bases and J lost 7, with 13 bases in between. This CDR3 is CASSLAGTRGTQYF. The CDR3 bases are TGCGCCAGCAGCTTGGCCGGGACAAGGGGGACCCAGTACTTC.

Only a few counts were recorded for this clonotype. The gene calls are TRBV6-5 and TRBJ1-3; 10 positions agree with TRBD1. This CDR3 is 15 amino acids long. V shed 5 bases and J 2 bases; nucleotides not matched to a gene: 3. Germline lookup yields CDR1 MNHEY and CDR2 SVGAGI. The DNA of the CDR3 is TGTGCCAGCAGTCCAGGACAGGGGGCTGGAAACACCATATATTTT. It specifies CASSPGQGAGNTIYF.

This sequence joins TRBV12-3 or TRBV12-4 and TRBJ2-3; the D gene is possibly TRBD2 (6 bases). This CDR3 has 13 residues. The V end was cut by 9 bases, the J end by 6 bases, with 16 bases between. CDR3 sequence: CASLGGVGDTQYF. In DNA, the CDR3 is TGTGCCAGTTTGGGCGGGGTAGGGGATACGCAGTATTTT.

In its sample, this clonotype was seen a few times. CDR3 nucleotides: TGTGCCAGCAGCGACGTGGGGCCTGACACTGAAGCTTTCTTT. It specifies CASSDVGPDTEAFF. The V call is TRBV7-9, the J call TRBJ1-1, with D possibly matching TRBD1 (5 bases). This CDR3 is built from 14 residues. V lost 5 bases and J 3 bases, leaving 13 bases between the germline ends. Germline V lookup: CDR1 SEHNR, CDR2 FQNEAQ (reference sequence).

This clonotype was seen ten or more times. The J gene is TRBJ2-1, the V gene TRBV9, with a tentative D call TRBD1 (6 bases). Germline CDR1 reads SGDLS; CDR2 reads YYNGEE. Trimming stripped 0 bases from V and 4 bases from J, with 8 bases between. The CDR3 is 14 residues long. In nucleotides, the CDR3 is TGTGCCAGCAGCGTAGCCGGGACATACAATGAGCAGTTCTTC. It yields the protein CASSVAGTYNEQFF.

This clonotype turned up a few times. The chain combines TRBV4-2 with TRBJ1-1, with D tentatively TRBD1 (6 bases). Trimming took 3 bases from V and 3 from J, leaving 8 bases between them. Germline V lookup: CDR1 LGHNA, CDR2 YNFKEQ. CDR3 length: 13 residues. This CDR3 reads CASSQGADTEAFF. CDR3 nucleotide sequence: TGTGCCAGCAGCCAGGGGGCGGACACTGAAGCTTTCTTT.

This clonotype has just a few counts. This chain connects TRBV28 to TRBJ2-5, with D perhaps TRBD2 (5 bases). V dropped 5 bases and J dropped 2 bases, with 9 bases sitting between them. This CDR3 is 13 amino acids long. Germline-derived CDR1 and CDR2 are MDHEN and SYDVKM. The CDR3 nucleotides read TGTGCCAGCAGTACCCCGGGGCAAGAGACCCAGTACTTC. Protein sequence: CASSTPGQETQYF. The full variable domain, rest sourced from reference TRBV28 and TRBJ2-5, is DVKVTQSSRYLVKRTGEKVFLECVQDMDHENMFWYRQDPGLGLRLIYFSYDVKMKEKGDIPEGYSVSREKKERFSLILESASTNQTSMYLCASSTPGQETQYFGPGTRLLVL.